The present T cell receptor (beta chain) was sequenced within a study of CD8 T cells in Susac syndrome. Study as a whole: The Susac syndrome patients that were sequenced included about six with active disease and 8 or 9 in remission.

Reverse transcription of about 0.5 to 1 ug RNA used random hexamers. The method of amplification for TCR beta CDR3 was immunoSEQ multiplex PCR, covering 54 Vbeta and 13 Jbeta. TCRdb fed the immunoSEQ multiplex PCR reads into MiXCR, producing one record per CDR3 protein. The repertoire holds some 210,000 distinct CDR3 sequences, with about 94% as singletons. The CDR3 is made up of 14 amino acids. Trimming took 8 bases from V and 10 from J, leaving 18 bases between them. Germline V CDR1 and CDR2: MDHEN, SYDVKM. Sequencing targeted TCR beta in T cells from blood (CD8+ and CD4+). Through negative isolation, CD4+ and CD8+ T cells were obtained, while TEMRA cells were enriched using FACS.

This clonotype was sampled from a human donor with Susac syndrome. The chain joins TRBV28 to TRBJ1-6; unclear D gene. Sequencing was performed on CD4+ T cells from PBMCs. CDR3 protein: CASRAGRVGSPLHF. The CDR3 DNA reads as TGTGCCAGCCGAGCGGGCCGCGTGGGGTCACCCCTCCACTTT.